The sequence of this TCR beta chain was determined in a study of identical twins. Study-wide results and caveats: Invariant MAIT and iNKT cells may have partly biased zero-insertion analyses. Insertions were fewer in abundant cord blood beta clonotypes, whereas memory repertoires showed none of this pattern.

One entry per CDR3 protein, called by TCRdb with MiXCR from the 5' RACE reads. The table has 500,000 or so distinct CDR3 sequences, 13% to 15% seen once. CDR1 and CDR2 from the germline V gene are SQVTM and ANQGSEA. Trimming pared 8 bases from V and 4 bases from J, leaving 10 bases between. CDR3 length: 11 residues. This clonotype showed up just a few times. Its antigen is not known. The sample was also reused in another study, on yellow fever vaccine responses in identical twins. Turning to that study: Twins' T cell vaccine responses reportedly looked partly convergent, partly personalized.

The sequenced sample consisted of CD4+ T cells sorted from blood. This chain links TRBV29-1 with TRBJ2-3; no firm D call. The source is a woman younger than 30 in good health. In nucleotides, the CDR3 is TGCAGCATTCGTCTCTCAGATACGCAGTATTTT. Encoded protein: CSIRLSDTQYF.